This is a list of T cell receptor beta chains from one sample in a study of T-cell memory formation after mild COVID-19. In TCRdb, the 5' RACE reads were re-called with MiXCR into one record per CDR3 protein. The data contain approximately 500,000 distinct CDR3 sequences, roughly 25% of them singletons. Sequenced: PBMCs or a T cell subset sorted from them (not recorded which). The receptors shown here come from an adult woman who had mild COVID-19 (a few samples of this study predate the infection). Cell type and time point are not known. Both conserved end residues are part of each CDR3. A D gene is named only where the DNA matches it firmly. Rows give clone size only sometimes, using once, few, many, or a class for an expanded clone.

>-|TRBD1|TRBV5-1|TRBJ1-4
TGCGCCAGCAGTTATCGGACAGGACACAGTGAAAAACTGTTTTTT
CASSYRTGHSEKLFF
>-|TRBD1|TRBV24-1|TRBJ2-5
TGTGCCACCAGTGACCTGACAGGGGGCCAAGAGACCCAGTACTTC
CATSDLTGGQETQYF
>few|-|TRBV7-2|TRBJ2-2
TGTGCCAGCAGCTTCTCGTACCTGCGGACGAGCACCGGGGAGCTGTTTTTT
CASSFSYLRTSTGELFF
>-|-|TRBV5-1|TRBJ1-4
TGCGCCAGCAGCTTGGACCGAGGCCCAGACCGGGGTGAAAAACTGTTTTTT
CASSLDRGPDRGEKLFF
>-|-|TRBV28|TRBJ2-3
TGTGCCACCAGACAGGTTTTGATGGATACGCAGTATTTT
CATRQVLMDTQYF
>-|TRBD1|TRBV4-1|TRBJ1-1
TGCGCCAGCACCCGAGAAGCGGACAGGGCGGGGAACACTGAAGCTTTCTTT
CASTREADRAGNTEAFF
>few|-|TRBV29-1|TRBJ2-1
TGCAGCGCGGTCTACGACAATGAGCAGTTCTTC
CSAVYDNEQFF
>-|-|TRBV29-1|TRBJ2-2
TGCAGCGTTTACGACAGTTACACCGGGGAGCTGTTTTTT
CSVYDSYTGELFF
>few|-|TRBV29-1|TRBJ2-5
TGCAGCGCTAAAGGACAGCAAGAGACCCAGTACTTC
CSAKGQQETQYF
>few|TRBD2|TRBV11-2|TRBJ2-7
TGTGCCAGCAGTCGAGGACTAGCGGGAGCCTCCTACGAGCAGTACTTC
CASSRGLAGASYEQYF
>few|-|TRBV7-6|TRBJ2-3
TGTGCCAGCAGCCCAGTCGGGACTCCATTCACAGATACGCAGTATTTT
CASSPVGTPFTDTQYF
>-|-|TRBV5-1|TRBJ2-3
TGCGCCAGCAGCTTGGGCGGGACCTCTAGCACAGATACGCAGTATTTT
CASSLGGTSSTDTQYF
>once|TRBD1|TRBV3-1|TRBJ2-7
TGTGCCAGCAGCCACACTCCGGGACAGCATTACGAGCAGTACTTC
CASSHTPGQHYEQYF
>-|-|TRBV12-3/TRBV12-4|TRBJ1-1
TGTGCCAGCAGTAATAAAGTCGACACTGAAGCTTTCTTT
CASSNKVDTEAFF
>-|-|TRBV9|TRBJ2-7
TGTGCCAGCAGCGTCCTACCCTACGAGCAGTACTTC
CASSVLPYEQYF
>-|TRBD2|TRBV4-1|TRBJ2-1
TGCGCCAGCAGCCTTATACGCGGGGGAGGTTACAATGAGCAGTTCTTC
CASSLIRGGGYNEQFF
>-|TRBD1|TRBV10-3|TRBJ1-1
TGTGCCATCAGTCCTACAGGGGGGCTCATGAACACTGAAGCTTTCTTT
CAISPTGGLMNTEAFF
>-|-|TRBV29-1|TRBJ2-7
TGCAGCGTTAAGAACAGGGTTGGAGTCTACGAGCAGTACTTC
CSVKNRVGVYEQYF
>many|-|TRBV30|TRBJ2-3
TGTGCCTGGAGCCCAGGGAACCGGGACCCTCCGTATTTT
CAWSPGNRDPPYF